This T cell receptor beta chain is from a study of graft-versus-host responses after intestinal transplantation. Whole-study results and caveats: Those patients showing graft-donor T cell macrochimerism displayed high graft-versus-host to host-versus-graft clonal ratios in allografts.

Profiled with immunoSEQ multiplex PCR; TCRdb holds only in-frame clones, not every one. This table has about 71,000 clones, approximately 93% appearing once. Of note for this clone: The antigen is unknown.

The clonotype was recovered from a human donor who received an intestinal transplant. The material was unstimulated CD8+ T cells sorted from spleen or lymph node cells, obtained before intestinal transplant.

This CDR3 reads CASRQFLNTEAFF. The CDR3 DNA reads as TGTGCCAGCAGACAATTTCTGAACACTGAAGCTTTCTTT. The genes are TRBV6-1 and TRBJ1-1; no firm D call. V was trimmed by 6 bases and J by 0 bases, leaving 8 bases between them. Germline-derived CDR1 and CDR2 are MNHNS and SASEGT. This CDR3 has 13 residues.